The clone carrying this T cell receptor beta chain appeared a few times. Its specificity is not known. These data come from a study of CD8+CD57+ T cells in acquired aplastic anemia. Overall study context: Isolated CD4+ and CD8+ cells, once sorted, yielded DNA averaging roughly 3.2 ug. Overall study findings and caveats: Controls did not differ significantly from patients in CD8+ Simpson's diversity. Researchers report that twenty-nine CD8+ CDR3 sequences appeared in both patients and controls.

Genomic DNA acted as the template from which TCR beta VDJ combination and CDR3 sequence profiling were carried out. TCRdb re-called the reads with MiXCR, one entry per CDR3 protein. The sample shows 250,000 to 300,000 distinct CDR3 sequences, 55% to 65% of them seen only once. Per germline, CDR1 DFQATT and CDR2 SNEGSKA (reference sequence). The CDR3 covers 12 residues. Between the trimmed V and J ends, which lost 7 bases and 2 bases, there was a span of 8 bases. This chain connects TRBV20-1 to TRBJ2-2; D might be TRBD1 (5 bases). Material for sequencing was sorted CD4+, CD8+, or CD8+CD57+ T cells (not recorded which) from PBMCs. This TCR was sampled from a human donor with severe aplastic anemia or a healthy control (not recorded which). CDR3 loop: CSVQGNTGELFF. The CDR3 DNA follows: TGCAGTGTCCAGGGTAACACCGGGGAGCTGTTTTTT.